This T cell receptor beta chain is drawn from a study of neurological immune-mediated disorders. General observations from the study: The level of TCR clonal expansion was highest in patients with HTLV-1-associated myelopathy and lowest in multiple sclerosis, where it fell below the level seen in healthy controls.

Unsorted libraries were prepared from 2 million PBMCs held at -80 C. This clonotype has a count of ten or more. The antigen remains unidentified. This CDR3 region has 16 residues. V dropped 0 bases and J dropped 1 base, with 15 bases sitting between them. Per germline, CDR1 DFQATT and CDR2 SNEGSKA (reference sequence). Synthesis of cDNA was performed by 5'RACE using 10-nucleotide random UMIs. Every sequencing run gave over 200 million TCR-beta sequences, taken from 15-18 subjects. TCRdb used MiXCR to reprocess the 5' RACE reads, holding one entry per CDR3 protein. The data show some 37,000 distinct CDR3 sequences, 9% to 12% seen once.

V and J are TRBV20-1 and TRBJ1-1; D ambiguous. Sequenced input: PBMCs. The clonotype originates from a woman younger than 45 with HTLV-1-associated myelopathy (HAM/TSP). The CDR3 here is CSARDVLLRENTEAFF. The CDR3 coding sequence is TGCAGTGCTAGAGATGTTCTACTGAGGGAGAACACTGAAGCTTTCTTT.